One sample yielded the 12 T cell receptor beta chains listed below, sequenced in a study of patients and donors after allogeneic stem cell transplantation. TCRdb recomputed calls from the RT-PCR reads with MiXCR, one row per CDR3 protein. The sample has approximately 430,000 distinct CDR3 sequences, roughly 17% seen once. What was sequenced was blood, either unsorted or a sorted T cell fraction (not recorded which). These receptors originate from a human donor who was either an allogeneic HSCT recipient or a stem cell or donor lymphocyte infusion donor (not recorded which). It is not recorded whose cells these are; they may come from a transplant donor.

The rearrangement uses TRBV2 and TRBJ2-7, with D tentatively TRBD1 or TRBD2 (5 bases each). The germline V gene has CDR1 SNHLY and CDR2 FYNNEI. The CDR3 length is 12 residues. The ends were cut back, 6 bases at V and 3 bases at J, with 9 bases in the middle. In nucleotides, the CDR3 is TGTGCCAGCAGGGGACGGAACTACGAGCAGTACTTC. Protein product: CASRGRNYEQYF.

The table lists this clonotype with many counts. The chain recombines TRBV5-1 with TRBJ1-2; D perhaps matches TRBD1 (5 bases). CDR1 and CDR2 (germline): SGHRS, YFSETQ. This CDR3 spans 12 amino acids. V was cut by 6 bases and J by 3 bases, with 9 bases left in between. The CDR3 loop is CASTGTDYGYTF. The CDR3 coding sequence is TGCGCCAGCACCGGGACGGACTATGGCTACACCTTC.

Only a few counts were recorded for this clonotype. The chain uses TRBV12-3 or TRBV12-4 and TRBJ2-1; D ambiguous. The CDR3 totals 15 residues. Trimming pared 6 bases from V and 9 bases from J, leaving 21 bases between. The CDR3 DNA reads as TGTGCCAGCAGCCTCGAGAATGGGCTAGTATTTGAGCAGTTCTTC. This sequence encodes CASSLENGLVFEQFF.

This clonotype showed up just a few times. The chain joins TRBV6-2 or TRBV6-3 to TRBJ1-2; tentatively, D is TRBD1 (5 bases). The CDR3 is 13 residues long. The V end was cut by 6 bases, the J end by 8 bases, with 16 bases between. CDR1 and CDR2 (germline): MNHEY, SVGEGT. The CDR3 is CASRTGTPRGYTF. For the CDR3, the DNA is TGTGCCAGCAGGACCGGGACCCCGAGAGGCTACACCTTC.

V usage is TRBV18 and J usage is TRBJ2-1, with unresolved D. The CDR3 has 15 amino acids. CDR1 KGHSH and CDR2 LQKENI come from the germline V gene. With 2 bases removed from V and 0 bases from J, the gap between germline ends came to 8 bases. The CDR3, as DNA: TGTGCCAGCTCACCATCGGTCCGCTCCTACAATGAGCAGTTCTTC. Residues: CASSPSVRSYNEQFF.

This chain connects TRBV6-5 to TRBJ2-7, with D possibly TRBD2 on 5 matching bases. The germline CDR1 and CDR2 sequences are MNHEY and SVGAGI. V was cut by 0 bases and J by 3 bases, with 12 bases left in between. This CDR3 has 15 residues. The CDR3 is CASSYSTSIFYEQYF. For the CDR3, the DNA is TGTGCCAGCAGTTACTCTACTAGTATTTTCTACGAGCAGTACTTC.

This clonotype has a handful of counts. The CDR3 loop reads CSANKAGGTGELFF. The CDR3 coding sequence is TGCAGTGCTAATAAAGCGGGAGGCACCGGGGAGCTGTTTTTT. The chain joins TRBV20-1 to TRBJ2-2, with TRBD2 identical over 9 bases. There are 14 residues in the CDR3. Germline trimming cut 4 bases from V and 4 bases from J; bases unmatched to any gene: 4. The germline V gene has CDR1 DFQATT and CDR2 SNEGSKA (reference sequence).

This clonotype was picked up a small number of times. This chain joins TRBV7-9 and TRBJ1-1; D is possibly TRBD1 (5 bases). V was pared by 3 bases and J by 6 bases, with 14 bases between. Germline CDR1 reads SEHNR; CDR2 reads FQNEAQ (reference sequence). The CDR3 totals 14 residues. CDR3 in DNA: TGTGCCAGCAGCTTTCTGGGGGTGGGCGCTGAAGCTTTCTTT. This sequence encodes CASSFLGVGAEAFF.

This clonotype was seen at least ten times. Here the CDR3 reads CASSQVPSKTYEQYF. The CDR3 nucleotides read TGCGCCAGCAGCCAAGTACCTAGCAAAACCTACGAGCAGTACTTC. The J gene is TRBJ2-7, the V gene TRBV4-1; D might be TRBD2 (5 bases). The germline V gene has CDR1 MGHRA and CDR2 YSYEKL. With 1 base removed from V and 2 bases from J, the gap between germline ends came to 12 bases. The CDR3 consists of 15 residues.

J is TRBJ2-3 and V is TRBV3-1; the D gene is possibly TRBD1 (6 bases). CDR1 and CDR2 (germline): LGHDT, YNNKEL (reference sequence). The CDR3 length is 15 residues. V was shortened by 8 bases and J by 1 base, with 16 bases between the two germline ends. The CDR3 is CASGLGAGGTDTQYF. The CDR3 DNA reads as TGTGCCAGCGGCCTCGGTGCAGGGGGCACAGATACGCAGTATTTT.

Ten or more counts support this clonotype. The rearrangement links TRBV5-1 to TRBJ1-4; 8 bases are a match to TRBD1. V lost 4 bases and J lost 8; bases outside the gene matches: 13. This CDR3 region has 16 residues. The germline CDR1 and CDR2 sequences are SGHRS and YFSETQ. CDR3 bases: TGCGCCAGCAGCGTGGACAGGGAATGGCCTGACGAAAAACTGTTTTTT. Protein product: CASSVDREWPDEKLFF.

The rearrangement uses TRBV7-3 and TRBJ2-1, with 10 bases aligning to TRBD2. This CDR3 is 15 amino acids long. V lost 5 bases to trimming and J lost 4 bases; unmatched junction nucleotides: 5. Germline V gene sequence: CDR1 SGHTA, CDR2 FQGTGA. The chain's CDR3 is CASSRERGGYNEQFF. DNA for the CDR3: TGTGCCAGCAGCCGAGAGCGGGGGGGATACAATGAGCAGTTCTTC.